These 2 T cell receptor beta chains originate from one sample sequenced in a study of T-cell memory formation after mild COVID-19. TCRdb independently ran MiXCR on the 5' RACE reads; one entry per CDR3 protein. Here the sample spans around 320,000 distinct CDR3 sequences, 15% to 20% being singletons. Sample: PBMCs or a T cell subset sorted from them (not recorded which). All receptors come from a man between 18 and 29 years old who had mild COVID-19 (a few samples of this study predate the infection). Cell type and time point are not known.

This rearrangement joins TRBV27 to TRBJ2-7; D may be TRBD1 (6 bases). Trimming removed 6 bases at V and 3 bases at J, with 15 bases between. This CDR3 comprises 14 residues. CDR1 and CDR2 from the germline V gene are MNHEY and SMNVEV (reference sequence). CDR3 in amino acids: CASRAQGNGYEQYF. DNA of the CDR3: TGTGCCAGCAGGGCACAGGGTAATGGCTACGAGCAGTACTTC.

This chain uses TRBV24-1 with TRBJ2-2; D gene uncertain. Germline assignment: CDR1 KGHDR and CDR2 SFDVKD. Trimming left V 4 bases short and J 4 bases short, with 6 bases between. This CDR3 has 13 residues. The CDR3 bases are TGTGCCACCAGTGAACGGTTCACCGGGGAGCTGTTTTTT. Encoded protein: CATSERFTGELFF.